This TCR beta chain was observed in a study of blood T cell repertoires in COVID-19. Study at large: Sites in the United States, Italy and Spain provided acute and convalescent COVID-19 samples.

This CDR3 spans 16 amino acids. Per the germline V gene, CDR1 is SEHNR and CDR2 is FQNEAQ (reference sequence). Trimming removed 5 bases from V and 4 bases from J; junction bases left unmatched: 10. Methods used by the authors: Reference gene primers were amplified, and this amplification served to estimate nucleated cell counts. Libraries were prepared by immunoSEQ multiplex PCR; TCRdb keeps only in-frame clonotypes and omits some of them. The V and J calls and the clone size are those of that table, but D and trimming were determined from the DNA. The sample lists some 90,000 clones; roughly 72% were seen once.

Sample: peripheral blood. The clonotype was recovered from a woman aged 55 to 70 in a cohort sampled during active or convalescent COVID-19. The chain is built from TRBV7-9 and TRBJ1-1; TRBD1 aligns across 10 bases. CDR3 loop: CASSPVPGQGSTEAFF. In nucleotides, the CDR3 is TGTGCCAGCAGCCCGGTCCCGGGACAGGGGTCCACTGAAGCTTTCTTT.